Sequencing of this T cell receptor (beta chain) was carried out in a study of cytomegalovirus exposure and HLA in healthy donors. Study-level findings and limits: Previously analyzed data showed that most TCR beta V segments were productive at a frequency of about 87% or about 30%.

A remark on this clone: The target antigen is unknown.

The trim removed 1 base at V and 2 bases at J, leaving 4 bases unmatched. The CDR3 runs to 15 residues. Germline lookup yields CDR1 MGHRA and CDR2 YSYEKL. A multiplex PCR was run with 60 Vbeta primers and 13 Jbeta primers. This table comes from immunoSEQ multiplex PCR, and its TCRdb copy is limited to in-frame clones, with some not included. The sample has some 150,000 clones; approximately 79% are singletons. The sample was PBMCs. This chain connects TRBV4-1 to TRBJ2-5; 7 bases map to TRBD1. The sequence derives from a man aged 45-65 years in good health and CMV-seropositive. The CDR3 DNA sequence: TGCGCCAGCAGCCAAGGACAGGGCGGGCAAGAGACCCAGTACTTC. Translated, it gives CASSQGQGGQETQYF.